This T cell receptor beta chain was observed in a study of blood T cell repertoires in COVID-19. Profiled with immunoSEQ multiplex PCR; TCRdb holds only in-frame clones, not every one. Among roughly 120,000 clones listed, around 85% were seen once. Deletions cut 4 bases from V and 0 bases from J, with 9 bases between. Germline-derived CDR1 and CDR2 are LGHDT and YNNKEL (reference sequence). The CDR3 sequence is 15 residues long. The J gene is TRBJ2-2, the V gene TRBV3-1 (or the pseudogene TRBV3-2), with D unclear. Sample: peripheral blood. The TCR sequence derives from a woman over 75 with COVID-19, enrolled during active disease. The CDR3 DNA is TGTGCCAGCAGCCGTAGCAGCCCGAACACCGGGGAGCTGTTTTTT. The encoded protein is CASSRSSPNTGELFF.